This T cell receptor (beta chain) was identified in a study of cytomegalovirus exposure and HLA in healthy donors. Likely unrecorded immune exposures existed in these nominally healthy donors. PCR amplification relied on 60 Vbeta primers (plus 13 Jbeta primers). Sequenced by immunoSEQ multiplex PCR; TCRdb stores in-frame clones only, minus some. The data show about 130,000 clones, 82% seen once. Regarding this clone: Its antigen is undetermined. The junction differs from germline at one of its ends, possibly a read error.

Study-level points and caveats: For cytomegalovirus status, the classifier reportedly gave diagnoses with high specificity and sensitivity.

The source is a male donor in good health and CMV-seropositive. Sequencing was done on a sample of PBMCs.

DNA for the CDR3: TGTGCCAGCAGTCTTCCTGCGATTGCAGGGACAGCTTTT. Residues: CASSLPAIAGTAF. The chain is built from TRBV28 and TRBJ1-1; TRBD1 matches 7 bases. This CDR3 spans 13 amino acids. The germline gives CDR1 MDHEN, CDR2 SYDVKM.